A single T cell receptor (beta chain) is shown here with its context. This entry belongs to a study of blood T cell repertoires in COVID-19. Study details: The origin of the acute and convalescent COVID-19 samples was the United States, Italy and Spain. T cells, B-cell-depleted T cells, or PBMCs provided the cDNA or gDNA that served as material.

J was trimmed by 4 bases and V by 8 bases; bases with no gene match: 4. There are 13 residues in the CDR3. CDR1 and CDR2 from the germline V gene are MNHEY and SVGAGI. The table came from immunoSEQ multiplex PCR; TCRdb's copy has only in-frame clones and leaves some out. The repertoire includes under 200,000 clones, 60% to 85% of them detected once, and roughly 8% sits in the top ten. This chain links TRBV6-5 with TRBJ2-2; 7 nucleotides agree with TRBD2. This TCR came from a woman in her fifties or sixties with COVID-19, enrolled during active disease. Specimen: peripheral blood. The CDR3 DNA sequence: TGTGCCAGCCATGGGGGGGTCACCGGGGAGCTGTTTTTT. Translated, it gives CASHGGVTGELFF.